The 10 T cell receptor beta chains given below trace back to one sample, sequenced in a study of blood T cell repertoires in COVID-19 (dated by TCRdb to about 2020). The method was the immunoSEQ multiplex PCR assay. TCRdb retrieved this table from immuneACCESS and kept in-frame rearrangements only. Not all clones are present; in checked studies, unresolved V genes account for under half, and no reason is known for the remainder. Here the sample has roughly 130,000 clones; 88% occur a single time. The ten largest clones represent more than 2.5% of the sample. The sequencing sample was made of peripheral blood. The receptor source for this set is a human donor with COVID-19, enrolled during active disease. The donor label of this sample is uncertain.

This clone was seen more than once but under ten times. The genes are TRBV25-1 and TRBJ2-5, with D possibly matching TRBD1 (5 bases). This CDR3 has 14 amino acids. V lost 4 bases and J lost 2, with 11 bases in between. Germline V CDR1 and CDR2: MGHDK, SYGVNS. This chain's CDR3 is CASSGRTPQETQYF. CDR3 DNA sequence: TGTGCCAGCAGTGGTCGGACACCACAAGAGACCCAGTACTTC.

In its sample, this clone was seen once. V gene TRBV6-5 combines with J gene TRBJ1-5; possible D gene TRBD1, 6 bases. V lost 6 bases to trimming and J lost 3 bases, with 15 bases between them. The CDR3 is made up of 15 amino acids. CDR1 and CDR2 from the germline V gene are MNHEY and SVGAGI. This CDR3 is CASSLRGDNNQPQHF. CDR3 DNA: TGTGCCAGCAGCCTTCGGGGGGACAACAATCAGCCCCAGCATTTT.

CDR3 nucleotide sequence: TGTGCCAGCAGCGGCGGAGGAGAGCAGTACTTC. Translated: CASSGGGEQYF. The V and J genes are TRBV14 and TRBJ2-7, with a possible D match to TRBD2 (5 bases). Trimming took off 5 bases at V and 7 bases at J, with 9 bases between the two ends. The V gene's germline CDR1 is SGHDN and CDR2 FVKESK. The CDR3 sequence is 11 residues long.

The CDR3 DNA sequence: TGTGCCAGCAGCTTAGTAATGCAAGAGACCCAGTACTTC. Amino acid sequence: CASSLVMQETQYF. V gene TRBV7-6 combines with J gene TRBJ2-5, with D uncertain. V gave up 1 base and J gave up 2 bases, with 5 bases separating them. The germline CDR1 and CDR2 sequences are SGHVS and FNYEAQ. This CDR3 comprises 13 residues.

This chain joins TRBV5-6 and TRBJ2-2; TRBD2 agrees at 13 bases. Germline trimming cut 0 bases from V and 7 bases from J; bases unmatched to any gene: 3. Per germline, CDR1 SGHDT and CDR2 YYEEEE. This CDR3 is built from 16 residues. The CDR3 protein is CASSLGLAGGNGELFF. The CDR3 bases are TGTGCCAGCAGCTTGGGACTAGCGGGGGGAAACGGGGAGCTGTTTTTT.

The V and J genes are TRBV5-6 and TRBJ2-7; 12 nucleotides agree with TRBD1. The CDR3 is 14 amino acids. J lost 7 bases, V lost 7 bases, and 9 bases had no gene match. Germline V gives CDR1 SGHDT, CDR2 YYEEEE. CDR3 sequence (DNA): TGTGCCAGCGGAGGCCGGGACAGGGGGCGAGAGCAGTACTTC. It encodes CASGGRDRGREQYF.

CDR3 nucleotides: TGTGCCAGCAGCTTAGATGGGGACATGGGTTACACTGAAGCTTTCTTT. Its translation is CASSLDGDMGYTEAFF. V usage is TRBV7-9 and J usage is TRBJ1-1, with D possibly being TRBD1 (6 bases). This CDR3 has 16 amino acids. The germline CDR1 and CDR2 sequences are SEHNR and FQNEAQ (reference sequence). Between the trimmed V and J ends, which lost 1 base and 3 bases, there was a span of 15 bases.

The rearrangement joins TRBV5-4 to TRBJ2-7; maybe TRBD1 (6 bases). V was cut by 4 bases and J by 1 base, with 9 bases left in between. Germline values: CDR1 SGHNT, CDR2 YYREEE (reference sequence). CDR3 length: 13 residues. This CDR3 is CASSITGSYEQYF. CDR3 nucleotides: TGTGCCAGCAGCATTACAGGGTCCTACGAGCAGTACTTC. Based on the CDR3 plus reference TRBV5-4 and TRBJ2-7, the full variable domain is ETGVTQSPTHLIKTRGQQVTLRCSSQSGHNTVSWYQQALGQGPQFIFQYYREEENGRGNFPPRFSGLQFPNYSSELNVNALELDDSALYLCASSITGSYEQYFGPGTRLTVT.

The V call is TRBV6-5, the J call TRBJ1-1; unclear D gene. Trimming took off 8 bases at V and 4 bases at J, with 20 bases between the two ends. The CDR3 has 15 amino acids. Germline lookup yields CDR1 MNHEY and CDR2 SVGAGI. CDR3 protein: CASYSSRVSGTEAFF. The CDR3 bases are TGTGCCAGCTACTCGTCCCGGGTGTCGGGCACTGAAGCTTTCTTT.

The genes are TRBV7-6 and TRBJ2-3; D gene ambiguous. V was clipped by 2 bases and J by 4 bases, with 4 bases between them. CDR3 size: 12 residues. Germline V gene lookup returns CDR1 SGHVS and CDR2 FNYEAQ. CDR3 protein: CASSLLADTQYF. The CDR3 region has the DNA TGTGCCAGCAGCTTATTAGCAGATACGCAGTATTTT.